This record concerns one T cell receptor (beta chain) sequence. This specimen comes from a study of identical twins. After removal of 0 bases from V and 0 bases from J, the junction contained 4 bases not matched to a gene. Germline values: CDR1 DFQATT, CDR2 SNEGSKA (reference sequence). This CDR3 is built from 15 residues. MiXCR was run by TCRdb on the 5' RACE reads, yielding one entry per CDR3 protein. The repertoire includes about 190,000 distinct CDR3 sequences, roughly 15% of them detected once, and around 40% sits in the top ten. The sample was also reused in another study, on T cells expressing NK-cell markers.

The source is a woman between 18 and 30 years old in good health. J is TRBJ2-7 and V is TRBV20-1, with TRBD2 identical over 8 bases. The sequenced sample consisted of CD8+ T cells sorted from blood. CDR3 nucleotide sequence: TGCAGTGCTAGAGACCCAAGCGGGAGCTCCTACGAGCAGTACTTC. Protein sequence: CSARDPSGSSYEQYF.